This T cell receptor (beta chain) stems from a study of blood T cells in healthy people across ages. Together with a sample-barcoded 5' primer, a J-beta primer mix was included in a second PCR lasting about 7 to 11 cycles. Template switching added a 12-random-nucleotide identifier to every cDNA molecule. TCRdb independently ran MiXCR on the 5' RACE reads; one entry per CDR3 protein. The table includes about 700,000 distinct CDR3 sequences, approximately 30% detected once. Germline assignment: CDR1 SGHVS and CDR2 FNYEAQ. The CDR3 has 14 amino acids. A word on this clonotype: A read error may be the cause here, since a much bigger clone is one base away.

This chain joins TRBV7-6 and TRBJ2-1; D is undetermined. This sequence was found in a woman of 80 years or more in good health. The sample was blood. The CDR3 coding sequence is TGTGTCAGCAGCTTAAGCCACGCATACAATGAGCAGTTCTTC. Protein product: CVSSLSHAYNEQFF.